This record concerns one TCR beta chain sequence. Its antigen is not known. TCRdb's copy holds only in-frame clones and misses some; the assay was immunoSEQ multiplex PCR. The table shows about 1,800 clones, with about 80% occurring only once. Germline V gene lookup returns CDR1 SEHNR and CDR2 FQNEAQ (reference sequence). Trimming shortened V by 0 bases and J by 3 bases, and 5 bases separated the two germline ends. This CDR3 spans 13 amino acids. The sample comes from a study of chemoradiotherapy in HPV16-positive cancers. The wider study: Functional T-cell assays on a couple of HPV16-positive patients' cells defined candidate HPV-specific clones and common TCR motifs.

Study-level points and caveats: The functional HPV-specific definition rests on just two HPV16-positive patients. Non-HPV-specific T cells did not expand in tumors during treatment, whereas candidate HPV-specific clones and E7-related motifs did.

The material was tumor tissue, obtained from a patient who underwent chemoradiotherapy. This TCR derives from a human donor with HPV-associated anogenital cancer. The chain couples TRBV7-9 to TRBJ1-1; D unresolved. The CDR3 DNA sequence: TGTGCCAGCAGCTTAGCCGGGCACACTGAAGCTTTCTTT. Protein product: CASSLAGHTEAFF.